These T cell receptor beta chains were read from a single sample in a study of cytomegalovirus exposure and HLA in healthy donors. Profiled with immunoSEQ multiplex PCR; TCRdb holds only in-frame clones, not every one. The sample has roughly 120,000 clones; 80% to 85% are singletons. Sample: PBMCs. Receptors were obtained from a human donor in good health. The CDR3 runs from the conserved cysteine through the conserved F or W. A D gene is named only where the DNA matches it firmly. Rows may omit the clone size; those that give it use once, few, many or a size class.

size: few; D: -; J: TRBJ2-5; V: TRBV7-9; CDR3: CASSPSKFEETQYF; DNA: TGTGCCAGCAGCCCATCTAAGTTCGAGGAGACCCAGTACTTC
size: -; D: TRBD2; J: TRBJ2-2; V: TRBV2; CDR3: CASSGAGATTGELFF; DNA: TGTGCCAGCAGCGGAGCGGGGGCAACCACCGGGGAGCTGTTTTTT
size: -; D: -; J: TRBJ1-1; V: TRBV6-1; CDR3: CASGVGSGLDTEAFF; DNA: TGTGCCTCCGGGGTGGGGAGTGGACTGGACACTGAAGCTTTCTTT
size: -; D: -; J: TRBJ2-7; V: TRBV4-2; CDR3: CASSQGRTIEQYF; DNA: TGTGCCAGCAGCCAAGGAAGGACAATCGAGCAGTACTTC
size: -; D: -; J: TRBJ1-6; V: TRBV14; CDR3: CASSGGRRSSYNSPLHF; DNA: TGTGCCAGCAGTGGAGGACGGCGTAGCTCCTATAATTCACCCCTCCACTTT
size: -; D: -; J: TRBJ1-4; V: TRBV7-9; CDR3: CASTHPGEANEKLFF; DNA: TGTGCCAGCACCCATCCCGGGGAGGCTAATGAAAAACTGTTTTTT
size: -; D: -; J: TRBJ1-2; V: TRBV4-1; CDR3: CASSQEFQGRAYGYTF; DNA: TGCGCCAGCAGCCAAGAATTTCAGGGGCGCGCCTATGGCTACACCTTC
size: -; D: TRBD1; J: TRBJ1-2; V: TRBV9; CDR3: CASSENRDRGDYTF; DNA: TGTGCCAGCAGCGAAAACCGGGACAGGGGCGATTACACCTTC
size: once; D: -; J: TRBJ1-1; V: TRBV7-9; CDR3: CASSYPHEGWTEAFF; DNA: TGTGCCAGCAGCTACCCGCACGAGGGATGGACTGAAGCTTTCTTT
size: -; D: -; J: TRBJ2-7; V: TRBV19; CDR3: CASSIEANTPYEQYF; DNA: TGTGCCAGTAGTATAGAGGCCAACACCCCCTACGAGCAGTACTTC
size: -; D: -; J: TRBJ2-2; V: TRBV4-1; CDR3: CASSLGQTNSLTTGELFF; DNA: TGCGCCAGCAGTCTCGGACAGACGAACTCCCTAACCACCGGGGAGCTGTTTTTT
size: -; D: TRBD1; J: TRBJ1-5; V: TRBV28; CDR3: CASSLIIQGARGNQPQHF; DNA: TGTGCCAGCAGTTTAATTATACAGGGGGCGCGGGGCAATCAGCCCCAGCATTTT
size: -; D: -; J: TRBJ2-4; V: TRBV6-1; CDR3: CASSPNQGKNIQYF; DNA: TGTGCCAGCAGCCCAAATCAGGGGAAAAACATTCAGTACTTC
size: -; D: -; J: TRBJ1-4; V: TRBV15; CDR3: CATRLYPPATNEKLFF; DNA: TGTGCCACCCGACTCTACCCCCCCGCAACTAATGAAAAACTGTTTTTT
size: -; D: TRBD1; J: TRBJ1-2; V: TRBV7-9; CDR3: CASSMGQGRHYTF; DNA: TGTGCCAGCAGCATGGGACAGGGGAGGCACTACACCTTC
size: -; D: -; J: TRBJ1-5; V: TRBV4-1; CDR3: CASSPRLTLNQPQHF; DNA: TGCGCCAGCAGCCCCAGGCTTACGTTAAATCAGCCCCAGCATTTT
size: once; D: TRBD2; J: TRBJ2-3; V: TRBV28; CDR3: CASSFGGGPDTQYF; DNA: TGTGCCAGCAGTTTTGGCGGGGGGCCGGATACGCAGTATTTT
size: -; D: -; J: TRBJ2-6; V: TRBV19; CDR3: CASSNSLSGANVLTF; DNA: TGTGCCAGTAGTAATTCACTCTCTGGGGCCAACGTCCTGACTTTC
size: -; D: TRBD2; J: TRBJ2-5; V: TRBV13; CDR3: CASSLSPSGQETQYF; DNA: TGTGCCAGCAGCTTAAGTCCTAGCGGACAAGAGACCCAGTACTTC
size: -; D: TRBD2; J: TRBJ2-5; V: TRBV6-1; CDR3: CASSAGPDWETQYF; DNA: TGTGCCAGTTCAGCGGGGCCTGACTGGGAGACCCAGTACTTC
size: -; D: TRBD1; J: TRBJ1-1; V: TRBV6-6; CDR3: CASNRDSRGDNTEAFF; DNA: TGTGCCAGCAACCGGGACAGTAGGGGAGATAACACTGAAGCTTTCTTT
size: -; D: -; J: TRBJ1-1; V: TRBV5-6; CDR3: CASSFRVNTEAFF; DNA: TGTGCCAGCAGCTTTAGAGTGAACACTGAAGCTTTCTTT
size: -; D: TRBD1; J: TRBJ2-7; V: TRBV7-9; CDR3: CASSRTAGQGPYEQYF; DNA: TGTGCCAGCAGCCGGACCGCAGGACAGGGGCCCTACGAGCAGTACTTC
size: -; D: -; J: TRBJ2-3; V: TRBV7-2; CDR3: CASSEDGDTQYF; DNA: TGTGCCAGCAGCGAGGATGGTGATACGCAGTATTTT
size: -; D: -; J: TRBJ1-5; V: TRBV7-8; CDR3: CASSYGNNQPQHF; DNA: TGTGCCAGCAGCTACGGGAACAATCAGCCCCAGCATTTT
size: -; D: -; J: TRBJ2-3; V: TRBV4-2; CDR3: CASSQGVRGLRADTQYF; DNA: TGTGCCAGCAGCCAAGGGGTCCGCGGACTGCGAGCGGATACGCAGTATTTT
size: -; D: TRBD1; J: TRBJ1-2; V: TRBV7-2; CDR3: CASSPGRGSYGYTF; DNA: TGTGCCAGCAGCCCAGGCAGGGGGTCCTATGGCTACACCTTC
size: once; D: TRBD1; J: TRBJ1-1; V: TRBV6-1; CDR3: CASGPTGGTEAFF; DNA: TGTGCCAGCGGTCCAACAGGGGGCACTGAAGCTTTCTTT
size: once; D: -; J: TRBJ2-7; V: TRBV6-6; CDR3: CASSYDTEDYEQYF; DNA: TGTGCCAGCAGTTATGACACCGAAGACTACGAGCAGTACTTC
size: -; D: TRBD1; J: TRBJ1-6; V: TRBV25-1; CDR3: CASSEYYGPWDSNSPLHF; DNA: TGTGCCAGCAGTGAATATTACGGGCCGTGGGACAGTAATTCACCCCTCCACTTT
size: few; D: TRBD1; J: TRBJ2-7; V: TRBV5-1; CDR3: CASSSDRGGEQYF; DNA: TGCGCCAGCAGCTCTGACAGGGGTGGCGAGCAGTACTTC
size: -; D: TRBD1; J: TRBJ1-2; V: TRBV12-5; CDR3: CASGLTGGRWNGYTF; DNA: TGTGCTAGTGGTTTGACAGGGGGCCGATGGAATGGCTACACCTTC
size: -; D: TRBD1; J: TRBJ1-1; V: TRBV11-2; CDR3: CASSFQGVDTEAFF; DNA: TGTGCCAGCAGCTTTCAGGGGGTGGACACTGAAGCTTTCTTT
size: -; D: TRBD2; J: TRBJ2-1; V: TRBV11-2; CDR3: CASSAGTSGAGEQFF; DNA: TGTGCCAGCAGCGCCGGGACTAGCGGGGCTGGGGAGCAGTTCTTC
size: -; D: TRBD2; J: TRBJ2-7; V: TRBV18; CDR3: CASSPSGLAYEQYF; DNA: TGTGCCAGCTCACCATCGGGACTAGCCTACGAGCAGTACTTC
size: -; D: -; J: TRBJ2-2; V: TRBV9; CDR3: CASSVATGGPNTGELFF; DNA: TGTGCCAGCAGCGTAGCTACGGGGGGCCCGAACACCGGGGAGCTGTTTTTT
size: -; D: -; J: TRBJ2-1; V: TRBV27; CDR3: CASSSPLHSGEQFF; DNA: TGTGCCAGCAGTTCGCCGCTTCATAGTGGTGAGCAGTTCTTC
size: -; D: -; J: TRBJ1-4; V: TRBV15; CDR3: CATSGVNEKLFF; DNA: TGTGCCACCTCAGGGGTAAATGAAAAACTGTTTTTT
size: -; D: -; J: TRBJ1-2; V: TRBV5-1; CDR3: CASSLSGYDGYTF; DNA: TGCGCCAGCAGCTTGTCGGGTTACGATGGCTACACCTTC
size: -; D: -; J: TRBJ1-6; V: TRBV27; CDR3: CASSFEASSYNSPLHF; DNA: TGTGCCAGCAGTTTTGAGGCGAGCTCCTATAATTCACCCCTCCACTTT
size: -; D: -; J: TRBJ2-3; V: TRBV7-2; CDR3: CASSFLTSTDTQYF; DNA: TGTGCCAGCAGCTTCCTCACTAGCACAGATACGCAGTATTTT
size: -; D: -; J: TRBJ1-2; V: TRBV9; CDR3: CASSATGGTPPYGYTF; DNA: TGTGCCAGCAGTGCCACTGGGGGCACACCTCCCTATGGCTACACCTTC
size: -; D: -; J: TRBJ1-2; V: TRBV5-1; CDR3: CASSFVGLDYGYTF; DNA: TGCGCCAGCAGCTTCGTGGGGCTCGACTATGGCTACACCTTC
size: -; D: -; J: TRBJ1-2; V: TRBV6-6; CDR3: CASSPNLNYGYTF; DNA: TGTGCCAGCAGTCCAAATCTAAACTATGGCTACACCTTC
size: -; D: -; J: TRBJ2-7; V: TRBV4-1; CDR3: CASSQPTSGSYEQYF; DNA: TGCGCCAGCAGCCAACCGACCAGCGGGTCCTACGAGCAGTACTTC
size: -; D: -; J: TRBJ2-1; V: TRBV7-9; CDR3: CASSPPGGAWDEQFF; DNA: TGTGCCAGCAGCCCGCCTGGGGGCGCGTGGGATGAGCAGTTCTTC